Listed below are T cell receptor beta chains from one sample, sequenced in a study of vaccination and CD4 T cells after COVID-19. MiXCR, applied by TCRdb to the PCR reads, yields one record per CDR3 protein. The sample carries 9,100 or so distinct CDR3 sequences, 20% to 25% recorded once. Their antigen targets remain unknown. Sample: cultured CD4+ T cells from blood. The source is a human donor with COVID-19. Both conserved end residues are part of each CDR3. A D gene is named only where the DNA matches it firmly. Size values are once, few and many counts, or a class for expanded clones, and some rows have none.

.	15	.	TRBV4-1	TRBJ1-1	TGCGCCAGCAGCCAAGCGGGACGGATGGACACTGAAGCTTTCTTT	CASSQAGRMDTEAFF
medium-sized	14	TRBD1	TRBV20-1	TRBJ1-3	TGCAGTGCTGAGACAGGGGGCTCTGGAAACACCATATATTTT	CSAETGGSGNTIYF
.	14	TRBD1	TRBV2	TRBJ2-3	TGTGCCACCCGACAGGGATGGGGAACAGATACGCAGTATTTT	CATRQGWGTDTQYF
few	17	TRBD1	TRBV6-1	TRBJ1-3	TGTGCCAGCAGCCTAGGCGGACAGGGGGCGTTTGGAAACACCATATATTTT	CASSLGGQGAFGNTIYF
.	12	.	TRBV28	TRBJ1-2	TGTGCCAGCAGTTTCGAGATATATGGCTACACCTTC	CASSFEIYGYTF
.	14	TRBD2	TRBV5-6	TRBJ2-5	TGTGCCAGCAGCTCTAGCGGGGGGGGTTGGACCCAGTACTTC	CASSSSGGGWTQYF